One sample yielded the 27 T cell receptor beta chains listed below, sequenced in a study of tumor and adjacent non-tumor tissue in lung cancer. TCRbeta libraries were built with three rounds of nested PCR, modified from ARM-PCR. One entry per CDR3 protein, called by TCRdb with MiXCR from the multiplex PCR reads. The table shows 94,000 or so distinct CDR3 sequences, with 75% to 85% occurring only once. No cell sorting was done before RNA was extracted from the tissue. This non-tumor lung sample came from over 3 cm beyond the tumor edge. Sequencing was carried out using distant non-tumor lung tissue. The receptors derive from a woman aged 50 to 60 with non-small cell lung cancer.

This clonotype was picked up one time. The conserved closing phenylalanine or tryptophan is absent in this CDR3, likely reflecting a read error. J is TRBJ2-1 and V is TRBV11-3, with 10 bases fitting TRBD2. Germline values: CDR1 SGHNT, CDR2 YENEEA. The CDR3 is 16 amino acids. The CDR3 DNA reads TGTGCCAGCAACTTAGTGTACAGCGGGAGGGCGACTGAACAGTTCTAC. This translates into CASNLVYSGRATEQFY.

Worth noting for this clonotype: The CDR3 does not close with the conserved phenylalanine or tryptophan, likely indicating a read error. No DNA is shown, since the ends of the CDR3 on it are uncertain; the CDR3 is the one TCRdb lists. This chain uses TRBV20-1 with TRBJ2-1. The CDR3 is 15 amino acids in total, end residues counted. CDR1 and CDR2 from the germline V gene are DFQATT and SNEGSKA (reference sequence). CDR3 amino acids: CSARPSGVQEREQSL.

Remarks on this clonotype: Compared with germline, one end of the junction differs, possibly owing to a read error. The CDR3 DNA reads TGCGCCAGCAGCTCGGACAGGGGTTGGTCCCCGATCACCGGGGACCTGTTTTTT. Its translation: CASSSDRGWSPITGDLFF. This chain links TRBV5-1 with TRBJ2-2; 9 positions agree with TRBD1. This CDR3 is built from 18 residues. The germline V gene encodes CDR1 SGHRS and CDR2 YFSETQ.

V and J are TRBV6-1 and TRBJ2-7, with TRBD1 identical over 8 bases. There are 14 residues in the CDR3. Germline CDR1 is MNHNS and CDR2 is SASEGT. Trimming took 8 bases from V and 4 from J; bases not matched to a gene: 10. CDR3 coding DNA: TGTGCCAGCTGTGCCACGGACAGGGATTACGAGCAGTACTTC. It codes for CASCATDRDYEQYF.

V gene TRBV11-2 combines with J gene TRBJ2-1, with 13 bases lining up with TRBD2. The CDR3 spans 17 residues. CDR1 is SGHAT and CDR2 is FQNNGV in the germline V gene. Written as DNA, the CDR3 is TGTCCTAGCAGCTTACGGGTTACTAGCGGGAGGGCCGGTGATCAGTTCTTC. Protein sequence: CPSSLRVTSGRAGDQFF.

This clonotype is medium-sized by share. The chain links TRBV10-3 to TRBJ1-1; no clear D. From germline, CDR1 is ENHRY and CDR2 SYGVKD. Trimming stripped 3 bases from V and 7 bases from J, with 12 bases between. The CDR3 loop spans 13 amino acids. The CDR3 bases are TGTGCCATCAGTGATCTCCTGGGCAGTGAAGCTTTCTTT. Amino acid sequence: CAISDLLGSEAFF.

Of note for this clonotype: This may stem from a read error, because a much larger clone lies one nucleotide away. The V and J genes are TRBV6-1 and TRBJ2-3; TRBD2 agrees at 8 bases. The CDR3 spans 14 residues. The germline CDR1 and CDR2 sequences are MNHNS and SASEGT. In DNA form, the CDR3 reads TGTGCCAGCAGCACTAGCGGAAGCATAGATACGCAGTATTTT. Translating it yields CASSTSGSIDTQYF.

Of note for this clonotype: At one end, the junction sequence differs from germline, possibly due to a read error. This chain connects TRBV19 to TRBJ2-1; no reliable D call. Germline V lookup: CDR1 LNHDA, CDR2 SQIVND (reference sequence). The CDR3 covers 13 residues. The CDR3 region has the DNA TGTGCCACAGCTCTAACAACCTACAATGAACAGTTCTTC. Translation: CATALTTYNEQFF. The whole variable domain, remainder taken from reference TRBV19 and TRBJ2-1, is DGGITQSPKYLFRKEGQNVTLSCEQNLNHDAMYWYRQDPGQGLRLIYYSQIVNDFQKGDIAEGYSVSREKKESFPLTVTSAQKNPTAFYLCATALTTYNEQFFGPGTRLTVL.

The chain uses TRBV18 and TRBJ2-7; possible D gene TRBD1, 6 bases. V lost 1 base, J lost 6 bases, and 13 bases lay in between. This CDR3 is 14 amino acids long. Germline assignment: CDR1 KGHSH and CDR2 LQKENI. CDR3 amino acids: CASSPLLGRGEQYF. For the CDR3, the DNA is TGTGCCAGCTCACCACTCCTCGGCAGGGGCGAGCAGTACTTC.

The CDR3 coding sequence is TGTGCCAGCAGTTCCCGACAGGAGCGGTTCTATGAGCAGTACTTC. Protein product: CASSSRQERFYEQYF. The rearrangement uses TRBV12-3 or TRBV12-4 and TRBJ2-7, with a weak D call TRBD1 (6 bases). V gave up 4 bases and J gave up 7 bases, with 20 bases separating them. The CDR3 is made up of 15 amino acids.

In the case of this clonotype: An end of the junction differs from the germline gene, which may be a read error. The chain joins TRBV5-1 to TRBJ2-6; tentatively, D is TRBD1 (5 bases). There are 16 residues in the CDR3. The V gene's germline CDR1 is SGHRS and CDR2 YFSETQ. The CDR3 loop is CASSATGDSGANVLIF. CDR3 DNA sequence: TGCGCCAGCAGCGCTACCGGAGACTCTGGGGCCAACGTCCTGATTTTC.

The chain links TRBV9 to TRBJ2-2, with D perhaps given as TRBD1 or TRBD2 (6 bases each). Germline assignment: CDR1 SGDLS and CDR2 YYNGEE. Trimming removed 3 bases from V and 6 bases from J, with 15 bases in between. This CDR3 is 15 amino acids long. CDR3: CASSGGLASPGELFF. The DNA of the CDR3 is TGTGCCAGCAGCGGGGGGCTAGCGAGCCCCGGGGAGCTGTTTTTT.

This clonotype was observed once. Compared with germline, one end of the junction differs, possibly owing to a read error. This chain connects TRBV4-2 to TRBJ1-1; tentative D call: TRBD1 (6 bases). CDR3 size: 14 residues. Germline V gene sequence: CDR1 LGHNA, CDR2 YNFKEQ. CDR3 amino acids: CANSHGTPNTEAFF. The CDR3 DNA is TGTGCCAACAGCCACGGGACACCTAACACTGAAGCTTTCTTT.

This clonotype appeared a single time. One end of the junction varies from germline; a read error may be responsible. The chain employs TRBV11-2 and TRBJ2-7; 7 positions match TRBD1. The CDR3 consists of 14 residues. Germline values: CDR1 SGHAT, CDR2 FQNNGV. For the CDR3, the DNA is TGTACCAGCAGCTTAATTAGGGACAGCTACGATCAGTACTTC. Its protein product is CTSSLIRDSYDQYF.

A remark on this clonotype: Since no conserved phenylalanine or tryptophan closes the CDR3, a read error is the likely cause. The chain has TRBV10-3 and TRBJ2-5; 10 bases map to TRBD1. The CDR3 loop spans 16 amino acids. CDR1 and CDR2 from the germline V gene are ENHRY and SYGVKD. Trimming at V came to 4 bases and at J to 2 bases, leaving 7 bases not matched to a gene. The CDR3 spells CAISGPPGQGQETQYI. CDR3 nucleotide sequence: TGTGCCATCAGTGGGCCTCCGGGACAGGGGCAAGAGACCCAGTACATC.

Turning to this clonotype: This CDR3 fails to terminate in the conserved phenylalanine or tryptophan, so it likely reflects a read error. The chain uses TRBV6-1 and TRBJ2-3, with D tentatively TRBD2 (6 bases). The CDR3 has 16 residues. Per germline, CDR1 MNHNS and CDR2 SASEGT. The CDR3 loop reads CASSPQGGEGTDAQYL. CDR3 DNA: TGTGCCAGCAGTCCTCAAGGAGGGGAAGGCACAGATGCGCAGTATCTT.

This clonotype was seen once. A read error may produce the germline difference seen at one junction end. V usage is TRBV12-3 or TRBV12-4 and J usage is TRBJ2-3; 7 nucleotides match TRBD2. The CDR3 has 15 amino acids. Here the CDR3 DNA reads TGTACCAGCAGTTTATGGAGGGAGGGCTTGGATACGCAGTATTTT. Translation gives CTSSLWREGLDTQYF.

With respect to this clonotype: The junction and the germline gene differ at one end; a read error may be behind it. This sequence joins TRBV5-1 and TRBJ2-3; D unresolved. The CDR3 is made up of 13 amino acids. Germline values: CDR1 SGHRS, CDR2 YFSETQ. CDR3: CASRLPDPDTQYF. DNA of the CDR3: TGCGCCAGCCGACTGCCCGATCCAGATACGCAATATTTT.

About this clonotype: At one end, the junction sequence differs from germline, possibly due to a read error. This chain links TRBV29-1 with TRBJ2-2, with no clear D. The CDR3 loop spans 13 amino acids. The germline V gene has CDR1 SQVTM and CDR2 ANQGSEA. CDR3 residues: CSVRTVSHGQLFF. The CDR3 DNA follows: TGCAGCGTTAGAACGGTGTCCCACGGGCAGCTGTTTTTT.

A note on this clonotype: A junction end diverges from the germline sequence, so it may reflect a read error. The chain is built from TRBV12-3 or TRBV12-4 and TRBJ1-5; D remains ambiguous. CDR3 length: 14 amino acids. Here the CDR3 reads CASSLVESNQPQHF. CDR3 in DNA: TGTGCTAGCAGTTTAGTGGAAAGCAATCAGCCCCAACATTTT.

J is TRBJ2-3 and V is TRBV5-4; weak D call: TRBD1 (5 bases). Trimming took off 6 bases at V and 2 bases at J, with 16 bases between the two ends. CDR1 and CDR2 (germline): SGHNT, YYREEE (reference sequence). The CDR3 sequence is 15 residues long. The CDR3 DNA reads TGTGCCAGCAACTTAATGCAGGGATTCACAGATACGCAGTATTTT. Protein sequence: CASNLMQGFTDTQYF.

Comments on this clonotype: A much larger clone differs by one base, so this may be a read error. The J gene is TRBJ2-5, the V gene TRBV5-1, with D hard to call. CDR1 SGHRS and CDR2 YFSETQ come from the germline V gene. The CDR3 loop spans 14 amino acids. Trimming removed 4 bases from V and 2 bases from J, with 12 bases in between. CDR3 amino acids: CASSEQIGQETQYF. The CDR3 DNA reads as TGCGCCAGCAGCGAACAGATCGGGCAAGAGACCCAGTACTTC.

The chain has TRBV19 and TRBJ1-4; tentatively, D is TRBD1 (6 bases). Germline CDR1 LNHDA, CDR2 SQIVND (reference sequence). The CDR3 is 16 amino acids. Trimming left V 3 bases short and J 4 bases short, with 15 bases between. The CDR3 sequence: CASSIWTGHHNEKLFF. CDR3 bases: TGTGCCAGTAGTATTTGGACGGGACATCATAATGAAAAACTGTTTTTT.

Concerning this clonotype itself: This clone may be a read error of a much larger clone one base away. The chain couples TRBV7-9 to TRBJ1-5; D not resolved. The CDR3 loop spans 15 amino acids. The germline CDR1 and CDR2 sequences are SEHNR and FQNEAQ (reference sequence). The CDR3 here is CASCLGGNSNQPQHF. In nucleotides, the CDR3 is TGTGCCAGCTGCTTAGGAGGGAATAGCAATCAGCCCCAGCATTTT. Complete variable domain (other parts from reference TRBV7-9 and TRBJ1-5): DTGVSQNPRHKITKRGQNVTFRCDPISEHNRLYWYRQTLGQGPEFLTYFQNEAQLEKSRLLSDRFSAERPKGSFSTLEIQRTEQGDSAMYLCASCLGGNSNQPQHFGDGTRLSIL.

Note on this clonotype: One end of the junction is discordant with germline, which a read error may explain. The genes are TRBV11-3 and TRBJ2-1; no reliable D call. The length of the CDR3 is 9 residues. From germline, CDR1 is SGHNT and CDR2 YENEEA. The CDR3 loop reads CASNLVKFF. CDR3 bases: TGTGCCAGCAACTTAGTTAAGTTCTTC.

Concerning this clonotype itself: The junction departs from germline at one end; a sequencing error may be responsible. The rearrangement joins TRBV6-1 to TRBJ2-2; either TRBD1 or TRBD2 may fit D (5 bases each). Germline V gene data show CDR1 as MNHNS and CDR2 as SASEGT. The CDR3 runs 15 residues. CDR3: CASNWGSGYTGELFF. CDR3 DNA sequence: TGTGCCTCGAATTGGGGGAGTGGGTACACCGGGGAACTGTTTTTT.

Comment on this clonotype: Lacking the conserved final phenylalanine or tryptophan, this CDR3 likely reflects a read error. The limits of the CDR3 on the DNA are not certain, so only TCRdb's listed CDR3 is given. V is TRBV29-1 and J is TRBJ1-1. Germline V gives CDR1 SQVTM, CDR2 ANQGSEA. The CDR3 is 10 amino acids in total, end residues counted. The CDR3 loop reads CNVDARELHL.